The 19 T cell receptor beta chains presented below share a single source sample, sequenced in a study of CD8 T cells in Susac syndrome. Random-hexamer reverse transcription was applied to roughly 0.5 to 1 ug RNA. TCRdb independently ran MiXCR on the immunoSEQ multiplex PCR reads; one entry per CDR3 protein. This sample has around 300,000 distinct CDR3 sequences; around 85% occur once, and the top ten carry roughly 0.21%. Specimen: CD8+ T cells from PBMCs. The source of these receptors is a human donor with multiple sclerosis.

The rearrangement links TRBV30 to TRBJ2-7; 7 nucleotides agree with TRBD2. The germline CDR1 and CDR2 sequences are GTSNPN and SVGIG (reference sequence). The CDR3 runs to 14 residues. Losses at the gene ends were 1 base for V and 3 bases for J; bases not matched to a gene: 6. CDR3 sequence reads: CAWSGGGGDYEQYF. The CDR3 DNA is TGTGCCTGGAGTGGCGGCGGGGGAGACTACGAGCAGTACTTC.

The chain recombines TRBV5-1 with TRBJ2-1, with D possibly matching TRBD1 (6 bases). Between the trimmed V and J ends, which lost 4 bases and 9 bases, there was a span of 17 bases. This CDR3 has 14 residues. CDR1 is SGHRS, CDR2 YFSETQ, per germline. The CDR3 spells CASSPVGGHSEQFF. CDR3 sequence (DNA): TGCGCCAGCAGCCCCGTAGGGGGACATAGTGAGCAGTTCTTC. Using reference TRBV5-1 and TRBJ2-1 for the parts outside the CDR3, the full variable domain is KAGVTQTPRYLIKTRGQQVTLSCSPISGHRSVSWYQQTPGQGLQFLFEYFSETQRNKGNFPGRFSGRQFSNSRSEMNVSTLELGDSALYLCASSPVGGHSEQFFGPGTRLTVL.

V usage is TRBV2 and J usage is TRBJ2-1; possible D gene TRBD2, 6 bases. This CDR3 spans 14 amino acids. V was shortened by 2 bases and J by 9 bases, with 14 bases between the two germline ends. Germline CDR1 and CDR2: SNHLY and FYNNEI. CDR3 sequence: CASSELPGSSEQFF. The CDR3 nucleotides read TGTGCCAGCAGTGAACTCCCCGGGAGCAGTGAGCAGTTCTTC.

The rearrangement uses TRBV6-5 and TRBJ1-2; 7 nucleotides line up with TRBD1. The CDR3 runs 18 residues. Unmatched junction bases numbered 12, after V lost 2 bases and J lost 0 bases. The germline V gene has CDR1 MNHEY and CDR2 SVGAGI. The DNA of the CDR3 is TGTGCCAGCAGTTACACGAACTCGGGACAGAATCCTAACTATGGCTACACCTTC. It specifies CASSYTNSGQNPNYGYTF.

The CDR3 reads CASRQATPDTQYF. CDR3 bases: TGTGCCAGCAGGCAGGCAACCCCAGATACGCAGTATTTT. The chain uses TRBV27 and TRBJ2-3; D gene uncertain. The CDR3 loop spans 13 amino acids. Per the germline V gene, CDR1 is MNHEY and CDR2 is SMNVEV (reference sequence). V shed 6 bases and J shed 4 bases, with 11 bases lying between them.

This chain connects TRBV15 to TRBJ1-5, with D unresolved. The CDR3 length is 13 residues. The germline V gene has CDR1 LNHNV and CDR2 YYDKDF (reference sequence). Trimming removed 9 bases from V and 4 bases from J, with 13 bases in between. The CDR3 DNA reads TGTGCCACTCAACGGGATTCAAATCAGCCCCAGCATTTT. This gives the protein CATQRDSNQPQHF. Variable domain in full (rest from reference TRBV15 and TRBJ1-5): DAMVIQNPRYQVTQFGKPVTLSCSQTLNHNVMYWYQQKSSQAPKLLFHYYDKDFNNEADTPDNFQSRRPNTSFCFLDIRSPGLGDTAMYLCATQRDSNQPQHFGDGTRLSIL.

The chain couples TRBV27 to TRBJ1-5; the D gene is possibly TRBD1 (5 bases). The CDR3 sequence is 15 residues long. CDR1 is MNHEY and CDR2 is SMNVEV in the germline V gene (reference sequence). Trimming took off 5 bases at V and 1 base at J, with 12 bases between the two ends. The chain's CDR3 is CASSHDSVSNQPQHF. DNA of the CDR3: TGTGCCAGCAGTCACGACAGTGTGAGCAATCAGCCCCAGCATTTT.

The V call is TRBV6-4, the J call TRBJ1-2, with D possibly being TRBD1 (5 bases). Per the germline V gene, CDR1 is MRHNA and CDR2 is SNTAGT. The CDR3 is made up of 15 amino acids. Trimming shortened V by 0 bases and J by 5 bases, and 13 bases separated the two germline ends. CDR3 amino acids: CASSDSSNRRYGYTF. CDR3 nucleotide sequence: TGTGCCAGCAGTGACTCGAGTAACAGGCGGTATGGCTACACCTTC.

This clonotype was seen once. CDR3 protein: CASSIMADSGYTF. CDR3 nucleotide sequence: TGTGCCAGTAGTATAATGGCGGACAGTGGCTACACCTTC. The chain uses TRBV19 and TRBJ1-2; D is possibly TRBD1 (6 bases). Germline assignment: CDR1 LNHDA and CDR2 SQIVND (reference sequence). Trimming pared 2 bases from V and 7 bases from J, leaving 11 bases between. CDR3 length: 13 amino acids.

V gene TRBV10-3 combines with J gene TRBJ2-7; D possibly uses TRBD1 or TRBD2 (5 bases each). The germline V and J ends were trimmed by 8 bases and 2 bases, with 13 bases remaining between them. This CDR3 spans 13 amino acids. Germline V gene sequence: CDR1 ENHRY, CDR2 SYGVKD. Here the CDR3 reads CAIGGALTYEQYF. CDR3 DNA sequence: TGTGCCATCGGGGGAGCATTAACCTACGAGCAGTACTTC.

The chain has TRBV18 and TRBJ2-7, with TRBD2 as a possible D gene (5 bases). CDR1 KGHSH and CDR2 LQKENI come from the germline V gene. The CDR3 sequence is 15 residues long. V was clipped by 0 bases and J by 4 bases, with 13 bases between them. CDR3 in amino acids: CASSPPGLANYEQYF. The DNA of the CDR3 is TGTGCCAGCTCACCACCGGGTCTAGCCAATTACGAGCAGTACTTC.

This clonotype was observed a few times. The J gene is TRBJ1-1, the V gene TRBV6-2 or TRBV6-3; the D is unclear. From germline, CDR1 is MNHEY and CDR2 SVGEGT. This CDR3 contains 15 residues. Trimming pared 4 bases from V and 4 bases from J, leaving 16 bases between. This chain's CDR3 is CASSSSKTDSTEAFF. CDR3 nucleotide sequence: TGTGCCAGCAGTTCCTCGAAAACAGATAGCACTGAAGCTTTCTTT.

CDR3 amino acids: CSVLSGAYNEQFF. CDR3 nucleotides: TGCAGCGTCCTAAGCGGGGCCTACAATGAGCAGTTCTTC. V gene TRBV29-1 combines with J gene TRBJ2-1, with TRBD2 matching 7 bases. Germline CDR1 is SQVTM and CDR2 is ANQGSEA. The junction had 4 bases not matched to a gene; V was cut back by 6 bases and J by 2 bases. This CDR3 region has 13 residues.

The chain is built from TRBV2 and TRBJ1-1, with unresolved D. Trimming removed 6 bases from V and 2 bases from J, with 4 bases in between. The germline CDR1 and CDR2 sequences are SNHLY and FYNNEI. CDR3 length: 11 amino acids. The DNA of the CDR3 is TGTGCCAGCAGGGACAACACTGAAGCTTTCTTT. This encodes CASRDNTEAFF. The complete variable domain, with remaining parts taken from reference TRBV2 and TRBJ1-1, reads EPEVTQTPSHQVTQMGQEVILRCVPISNHLYFYWYRQILGQKVEFLVSFYNNEISEKSEIFDDQFSVERPDGSNFTLKIRSTKLEDSAMYFCASRDNTEAFFGQGTRLTVV.

This clonotype was counted a few times. The chain joins TRBV6-5 to TRBJ2-1; 11 positions agree with TRBD1. CDR1 MNHEY and CDR2 SVGAGI come from the germline V gene. With 1 base clipped from V and 8 bases from J, the junction kept 1 base outside the gene matches. The CDR3 loop spans 14 amino acids. In DNA form, the CDR3 reads TGTGCCAGCAGTTACTGGACAGGGGGCGATGAGCAGTTCTTC. Amino acid sequence: CASSYWTGGDEQFF.

The chain combines TRBV20-1 with TRBJ2-2; D possibly corresponds to TRBD1 (6 bases). The CDR3 loop spans 15 amino acids. CDR1 DFQATT and CDR2 SNEGSKA come from the germline V gene (reference sequence). Deletions cut 2 bases from V and 4 bases from J, with 14 bases between. CDR3 sequence: CSARSRGTITGELFF. Here the CDR3 DNA reads TGCAGTGCTAGATCCAGGGGAACGATCACCGGGGAGCTGTTTTTT.

The rearrangement links TRBV9 to TRBJ1-3; no clear D gene. The germline gives CDR1 SGDLS, CDR2 YYNGEE. The V gene lost 4 bases and the J gene lost 0 bases, with 5 bases spanning the gap. CDR3 length: 13 residues. The CDR3 DNA follows: TGTGCCAGCAGCACCTCCTCTGGAAACACCATATATTTT. This codes for CASSTSSGNTIYF.

The gene calls are TRBV27 and TRBJ2-1, with 8 bases matching TRBD2. The CDR3 is 18 amino acids. The germline CDR1 and CDR2 sequences are MNHEY and SMNVEV (reference sequence). V trimming: 7 bases; J trimming: 2 bases; junction bases outside the gene matches: 16. In DNA, the CDR3 is TGTGCCAGCATCCTGGTGGCTAGCGGGCCTAGGACCTACAATGAGCAGTTCTTC. Its protein is CASILVASGPRTYNEQFF.

This clonotype was seen just once. The V gene is TRBV24-1, the J gene TRBJ2-3; TRBD2 matches at 15 bases. Germline assignment: CDR1 KGHDR and CDR2 SFDVKD. Unmatched junction bases numbered 18, after V lost 4 bases and J lost 5 bases. There are 21 residues in the CDR3. CDR3 region: CATSEEEPGLAGGRGGDTQYF. The CDR3 DNA sequence: TGTGCCACCAGTGAAGAAGAGCCGGGACTAGCGGGAGGCCGCGGGGGAGATACGCAGTATTTT.